The 25 T cell receptor beta chains below all came from one sample that was sequenced in a study of human T cells and chemical hapten exposure. MiXCR, run by TCRdb on the RACE reads, gives a single entry per CDR3 protein. This table holds 38,000 or so distinct CDR3 sequences, roughly 9.5% found once. Indicated time point: patch test 3, about 24 weeks after DPC sensitization. The treatment was: therapeutic diphenylcyclopropenone sensitization with weekly scalp DPC. The total RNA was obtained from whole blood that was not fractionated. The sequenced sample was whole blood, obtained in connection with sensitization to the hapten diphenylcyclopropenone (DPC). These receptors all come from a man aged 50 to 59 with alopecia areata. Some clones in this sample may be carry-over from other donors' samples.

This clonotype turned up a few times. The chain is built from TRBV15 and TRBJ2-1, with D possibly matching TRBD2 (5 bases). The germline gives CDR1 LNHNV, CDR2 YYDKDF (reference sequence). The CDR3 has 12 residues. V lost 9 bases to trimming and J lost 4 bases, with 10 bases between them. Here the CDR3 DNA reads TGTGCCACTAGCGCCCTATACAATGAGCAGTTCTTC. It yields the protein CATSALYNEQFF.

This clonotype has at least ten counts. V usage is TRBV5-1 and J usage is TRBJ1-2, with D maybe TRBD1 (5 bases). The CDR3 runs to 13 residues. The germline V and J ends were trimmed by 5 bases and 2 bases, with 10 bases remaining between them. The germline gives CDR1 SGHRS, CDR2 YFSETQ. This CDR3 is CASRSNRNYGYTF. Written as DNA, the CDR3 is TGCGCCAGCAGAAGTAACAGGAACTATGGCTACACCTTC.

The rearrangement uses TRBV24-1 and TRBJ2-2, with 10 bases aligning to TRBD2. Per the germline V gene, CDR1 is KGHDR and CDR2 is SFDVKD. Trimming took 9 bases from V and 7 from J; bases not matched to a gene: 13. The CDR3 sequence is 16 residues long. DNA of the CDR3: TGTGCCACCCAGGGTCGCGGTAGCGGGAGGAGCGGGGAGCTGTTTTTT. Its protein is CATQGRGSGRSGELFF.

This clonotype has a count of ten or more. The J gene is TRBJ2-7, the V gene TRBV5-1; D uncertain. CDR1 and CDR2 (germline): SGHRS, YFSETQ. The CDR3 is 13 residues long. Trimming took 2 bases from V and 3 from J, leaving 9 bases between them. CDR3 region: CASSFRENYEQYF. The CDR3 bases are TGCGCCAGCAGCTTCCGAGAAAACTACGAGCAGTACTTC.

V gene TRBV12-3 or TRBV12-4 combines with J gene TRBJ1-1; D not certain. The CDR3 runs 13 residues. The V gene lost 6 bases and the J gene lost 1 base, with 9 bases spanning the gap. CDR3 sequence (DNA): TGTGCCAGCAGGCTCGGTTGGAACACTGAAGCTTTCTTT. Residues: CASRLGWNTEAFF.

V usage is TRBV10-2 and J usage is TRBJ1-1, with D unclear. With 5 bases removed from V and 5 bases from J, the gap between germline ends came to 12 bases. Germline-derived CDR1 and CDR2 are WSHSY and SAAADI. The CDR3 sequence is 13 residues long. CDR3 DNA: TGCGCCAGCAGTAGGATAGGAAAAACTGAAGCTTTCTTT. It is translated as CASSRIGKTEAFF.

This clonotype was found many times. The chain couples TRBV5-5 to TRBJ1-2, with D maybe TRBD1 (5 bases). Trimming pared 4 bases from V and 0 bases from J, leaving 19 bases between. Germline V CDR1 and CDR2: SGHKS, YYEKEE (reference sequence). This CDR3 region has 17 residues. This CDR3 is CASSPLGAAPTNYGYTF. For the CDR3, the DNA is TGTGCCAGCAGCCCCCTTGGGGCAGCTCCTACTAACTATGGCTACACCTTC.

This clonotype was picked up many times. As DNA, the CDR3 is TGCAGTGCTAGGGGACAGGGTAGGCAAGAGACCCAGTACTTC. It yields the protein CSARGQGRQETQYF. The chain recombines TRBV20-1 with TRBJ2-5; TRBD1 matches at 9 bases. This CDR3 comprises 14 residues. The J segment lost 2 bases and the V segment lost 3 bases, leaving 4 bases of the junction unmatched. Germline V gene sequence: CDR1 DFQATT, CDR2 SNEGSKA (reference sequence).

This clonotype was seen ten or more times. V and J are TRBV6-4 and TRBJ2-1; 12 positions agree with TRBD1. Germline V lookup: CDR1 MRHNA, CDR2 SNTAGT. The CDR3 sequence is 15 residues long. J was trimmed by 8 bases and V by 0 bases; bases with no gene match: 2. CDR3 loop: CASSDSGTGGDEQFF. CDR3 nucleotide sequence: TGTGCCAGCAGTGACTCTGGGACAGGGGGCGATGAGCAGTTCTTC.

The chain links TRBV4-3 to TRBJ1-6; D is undetermined. V dropped 1 base and J dropped 10 bases, with 14 bases sitting between them. The length of the CDR3 is 15 residues. Per germline, CDR1 LGHNA and CDR2 YSLEER. CDR3 in amino acids: CASSQVGKRNSPLHF. In DNA, the CDR3 is TGCGCCAGCAGCCAAGTAGGGAAGCGTAACTCACCCCTCCACTTT.

This clonotype appeared many times. The chain couples TRBV7-6 to TRBJ2-1, with D tentatively TRBD1 (5 bases). CDR3 size: 15 residues. Trimming took 3 bases from V and 4 from J, leaving 13 bases between them. Germline-derived CDR1 and CDR2 are SGHVS and FNYEAQ. CDR3 residues: CASSLGQGRYNEQFF. The CDR3 DNA reads TGTGCCAGCAGCTTGGGGCAGGGCCGTTACAATGAGCAGTTCTTC.

Many counts were recorded for this clonotype. This chain uses TRBV27 with TRBJ2-3; TRBD1 is a possible D gene (6 bases). CDR3 length equals 16 residues. CDR1 is MNHEY and CDR2 is SMNVEV in the germline V gene (reference sequence). V gave up 1 base and J gave up 1 base, with 12 bases separating them. The CDR3 here is CASSLYGPGGTDTQYF. The CDR3 bases are TGTGCCAGCAGTTTATACGGGCCAGGGGGCACAGATACGCAGTATTTT.

This clonotype has at least ten counts. The V and J genes are TRBV12-3 or TRBV12-4 and TRBJ2-7; possibly TRBD1 for D (5 bases). The CDR3 has 16 residues. V gave up 5 bases and J gave up 9 bases, with 26 bases separating them. CDR3 in amino acids: CASSPPQGVLTKRQYF. CDR3 DNA sequence: TGTGCCAGCAGTCCCCCCCAAGGGGTCCTCACTAAACGGCAGTACTTC.

This clonotype has just a few counts. This chain connects TRBV4-2 to TRBJ2-2; TRBD2 matches at 9 bases. Germline values: CDR1 LGHNA, CDR2 YNFKEQ. Unmatched junction bases numbered 13, after V lost 0 bases and J lost 5 bases. The CDR3 runs 19 residues. CDR3 protein: CASSQDSFSGSFRTGELFF. DNA for the CDR3: TGTGCCAGCAGCCAAGATTCGTTTAGCGGGAGTTTTAGGACCGGGGAGCTGTTTTTT.

The chain recombines TRBV11-2 with TRBJ1-2, with 8 nucleotides matching TRBD1. This CDR3 comprises 14 residues. Germline V gives CDR1 SGHAT, CDR2 FQNNGV. The V and J ends lost 5 bases and 5 bases, in that order; junction bases with no gene match: 7. The CDR3 loop is CASSAGQAGYGYTF. The DNA of the CDR3 is TGTGCCAGCAGCGCGGGACAGGCTGGGTATGGCTACACCTTC.

The rearrangement links TRBV28 to TRBJ1-5, with 8 bases that match TRBD1. Trimming took 8 bases from V and 6 from J; bases not matched to a gene: 3. The CDR3 has 12 residues. Germline lookup yields CDR1 MDHEN and CDR2 SYDVKM. CDR3 sequence: CASPTGAQPQHF. CDR3 DNA sequence: TGTGCCAGCCCGACAGGGGCTCAGCCCCAGCATTTT.

On this clonotype itself: This may come from a read error, since a much larger clone is one base off. The chain couples TRBV29-1 to TRBJ2-3; D is undetermined. The germline gives CDR1 SQVTM, CDR2 ANQGSEA. The CDR3 covers 13 residues. V was cut by 6 bases and J by 1 base, with 11 bases left in between. CDR3 region: CSVCERGTDTQYF. The DNA of the CDR3 is TGCAGCGTGTGTGAGCGTGGCACAGATACGCAGTATTTT.

The sample holds many counts of this clonotype. The chain recombines TRBV18 with TRBJ1-3, with TRBD1 as a possible D gene (5 bases). V was cut by 5 bases and J by 4 bases, with 12 bases left in between. The CDR3 runs to 14 residues. Germline V CDR1 and CDR2: KGHSH, LQKENI. CDR3 region: CASSSTGGGNTIYF. The CDR3 region has the DNA TGTGCCAGCTCATCCACAGGAGGAGGAAACACCATATATTTT. The variable domain in full, with the rest retrieved from reference TRBV18 and TRBJ1-3, is NAGVMQNPRHLVRRRGQEARLRCSPMKGHSHVYWYRQLPEEGLKFMVYLQKENIIDESGMPKERFSAEFPKEGPSILRIQQVVRGDSAAYFCASSSTGGGNTIYFGEGSWLTVV.

This clonotype occurred a few times. CDR3: CASSFRGGTGELFF. The DNA for the CDR3 is TGTGCCAGCAGCTTCAGGGGAGGCACCGGGGAGCTGTTTTTT. This chain links TRBV11-2 with TRBJ2-2, with D perhaps being TRBD1 or TRBD2 (6 bases each). V was pared by 3 bases and J by 4 bases, with 9 bases between. The CDR3 is made up of 14 amino acids. Germline CDR1 reads SGHAT; CDR2 reads FQNNGV.

In this sample, this clonotype turned up a few times. The gene calls are TRBV11-2 and TRBJ2-1; 13 positions agree with TRBD2. The CDR3 spans 17 residues. Germline V gene sequence: CDR1 SGHAT, CDR2 FQNNGV. V lost 2 bases to trimming and J lost 6 bases; unmatched junction nucleotides: 7. CDR3 protein: CASSLIAGLAGPNEQFF. CDR3 DNA: TGTGCCAGCAGCTTAATCGCGGGACTAGCGGGACCCAATGAGCAGTTCTTC.

V is TRBV3-1 and J is TRBJ2-1; D unclear. Germline lookup yields CDR1 LGHDT and CDR2 YNNKEL (reference sequence). The CDR3 totals 11 residues. Trimming left V 1 base short and J 9 bases short, with 4 bases between. The CDR3: CASSQVAEQFF. The CDR3 coding sequence is TGTGCCAGCAGCCAAGTAGCTGAGCAGTTCTTC.

This clonotype was observed at least ten times. The chain has TRBV5-1 and TRBJ2-4, with D possibly being TRBD1 (5 bases). The CDR3 covers 13 residues. Germline V CDR1 and CDR2: SGHRS, YFSETQ. V was clipped by 9 bases and J by 1 base, with 11 bases between them. The CDR3, as DNA: TGCGCCAAAAGGGGTTGCGCCAAAAACATTCAGTACTTC. Translation gives CAKRGCAKNIQYF.

This clonotype was detected a few times. The chain employs TRBV7-7 and TRBJ2-1; TRBD2 matches at 14 bases. The trim removed 4 bases at V and 6 bases at J, leaving 5 bases unmatched. Germline V CDR1 and CDR2: SSHAT, FNYEAQ (reference sequence). The CDR3 loop spans 16 amino acids. In DNA form, the CDR3 reads TGTGCCAGCAGCTCTGCCGGGACTAGCGGGAGCAATGAGCAGTTCTTC. Protein: CASSSAGTSGSNEQFF.

This clonotype was seen a few times. The rearrangement uses TRBV20-1 and TRBJ2-3; 9 bases match TRBD2. Per germline, CDR1 DFQATT and CDR2 SNEGSKA (reference sequence). Losses at the gene ends were 3 bases for V and 0 bases for J; bases not matched to a gene: 4. This CDR3 is 15 amino acids long. The CDR3 loop reads CSASSREGSTDTQYF. The CDR3 DNA sequence: TGCAGTGCTAGTTCGCGGGAGGGTAGCACAGATACGCAGTATTTT.

V is TRBV4-2 and J is TRBJ2-1, with D perhaps TRBD1 (5 bases). CDR3 length: 12 residues. V lost 7 bases and J lost 6, with 10 bases in between. CDR1 and CDR2 (germline): LGHNA, YNFKEQ. In nucleotides, the CDR3 is TGTGCCAGCAAAGGGGAAGGCAATGAGCAGTTCTTC. Protein: CASKGEGNEQFF.